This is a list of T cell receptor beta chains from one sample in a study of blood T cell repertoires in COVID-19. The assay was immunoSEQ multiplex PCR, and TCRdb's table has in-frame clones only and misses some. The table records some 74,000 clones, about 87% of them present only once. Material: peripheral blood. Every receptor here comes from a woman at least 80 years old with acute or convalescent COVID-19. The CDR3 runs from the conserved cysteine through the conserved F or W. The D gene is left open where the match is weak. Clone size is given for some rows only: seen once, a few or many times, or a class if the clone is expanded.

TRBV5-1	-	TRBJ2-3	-	TGCGCCAGCAGCTTGGAAAATCAAGATACGCAGTATTTT	CASSLENQDTQYF
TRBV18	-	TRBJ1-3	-	TGTGCCAGCTCACCAATTCGAACAGGGACCCAATCTGGAAACACCATATATTTT	CASSPIRTGTQSGNTIYF
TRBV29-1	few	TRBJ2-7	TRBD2	TGCAGCGTCGGATCCGGGGGGTTCTCCTACGAGCAGTACTTC	CSVGSGGFSYEQYF
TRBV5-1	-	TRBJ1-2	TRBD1	TGCGCCAGCAGCCCGGGACAGGGTAGCTATGGCTACACCTTC	CASSPGQGSYGYTF
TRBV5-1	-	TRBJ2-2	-	TGCGCCAGCAGGTCGGTCGGGAACACCGGGGAGCTGTTTTTT	CASRSVGNTGELFF
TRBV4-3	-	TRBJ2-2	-	TGCGCCAGCAGCCGAGATGCGGGGAGGTCCGGGGAGCTGTTTTTT	CASSRDAGRSGELFF
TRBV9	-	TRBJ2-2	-	TGTGCCAGCAGCGTAGGCGGCGCGAACACCGGGGAGCTGTTTTTT	CASSVGGANTGELFF
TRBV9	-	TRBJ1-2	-	TGTGCCAGCAGCGGTGCCCAGAGGGCCTATGGCTACACCTTC	CASSGAQRAYGYTF
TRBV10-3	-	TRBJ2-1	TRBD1	TGTGCCATCAGTGAGAGACCGGGACAGTACAATGAGCAGTTCTTC	CAISERPGQYNEQFF
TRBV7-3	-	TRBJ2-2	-	TGTGCCAGCAGTTACGCACTAGCCGGCGGCACCGGGGAGCTGTTTTTT	CASSYALAGGTGELFF
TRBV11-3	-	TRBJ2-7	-	TGTGCCAGCAGCTTAGGGGGCAACTCGGGCGAGCAGTACTTC	CASSLGGNSGEQYF
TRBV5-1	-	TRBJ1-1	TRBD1	TGCGCCAGCAGTCCCACAGGGGTCGAGAACACTGAAGCTTTCTTT	CASSPTGVENTEAFF
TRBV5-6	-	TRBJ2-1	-	TGTGCCAGCAGCTTGTGGGGCATCCCGGCGGACAATGAGCAGTTCTTC	CASSLWGIPADNEQFF
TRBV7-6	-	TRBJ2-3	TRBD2	TGTGCCAGCAGCTTAGGGTCCAGCGGGGCCACAGATACGCAGTATTTT	CASSLGSSGATDTQYF
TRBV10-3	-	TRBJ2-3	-	TGTGCCATCAGTGAGTCGCAGGGGAGCGGAGATACGCAGTATTTT	CAISESQGSGDTQYF
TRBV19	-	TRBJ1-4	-	TGTGCCAGTAGTGAAGGGGCGGCTAATGAAAAACTGTTTTTT	CASSEGAANEKLFF
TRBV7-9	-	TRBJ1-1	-	TGTGCCAGCAGCCCGACAGGGAACACTGAAGCTTTCTTT	CASSPTGNTEAFF
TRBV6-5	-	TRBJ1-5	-	TGTGCCAGCAGTTCCCCGGGACTTAAATCGGCCCAGCATTTT	CASSSPGLKSAQHF
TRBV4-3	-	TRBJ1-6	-	TGCGCCAGCAGCCAGTATCAGGGTGGTAATTCACCCCTCCACTTT	CASSQYQGGNSPLHF
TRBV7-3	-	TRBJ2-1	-	TGTGCCAGCAGCTTAACCCGGGACACATACAATGAGCAGTTCTTC	CASSLTRDTYNEQFF
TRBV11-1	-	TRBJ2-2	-	TGTGCCAGCAGCCTCCTCACAACCGGGGAGCTGTTTTTT	CASSLLTTGELFF
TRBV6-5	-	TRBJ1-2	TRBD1	TGTGCCAGCAGAGAGACAGGGGCGGATGGCTACACCTTC	CASRETGADGYTF
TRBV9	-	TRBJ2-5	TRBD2	TGTGCCAGCAGCAGTGGACTAGCGGGAGGGGCGGAGACCCAGTACTTC	CASSSGLAGGAETQYF
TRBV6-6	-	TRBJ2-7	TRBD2	TGTGCCAGCAAATCCCCAGGGACTAGCGAAAACGAGCAGTACTTC	CASKSPGTSENEQYF
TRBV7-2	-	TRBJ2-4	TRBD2	TGTGCCAGCAGCCCCCCCGCGGGAGAGCAGTACTTC	CASSPPAGEQYF
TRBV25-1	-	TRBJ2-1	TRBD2	TGTGCCAGCAGTGATAGCGGGCTAGCGAGCTTTGGGCAGTTCTTC	CASSDSGLASFGQFF
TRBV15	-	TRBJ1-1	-	TGTGCCACCAGCGGCCGGGAGGGAGACACTGAAGCTTTCTTT	CATSGREGDTEAFF
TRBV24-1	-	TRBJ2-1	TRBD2	TGTGCCACCAGTGATTTGTCGAGGCTAGCGGGACTAGTAAGCTCCTACAATGAGCAGTTCTTC	CATSDLSRLAGLVSSYNEQFF
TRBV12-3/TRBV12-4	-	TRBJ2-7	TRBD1	TGTGCCAGCACCCCAGGGGGCCCGAGGGAGCAGTACTTC	CASTPGGPREQYF
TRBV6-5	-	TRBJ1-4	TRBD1	TGTGCCACCAGGACAGGGGGTGAAAAACTGTTTTTT	CATRTGGEKLFF
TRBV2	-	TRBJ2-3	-	TGTGCCAGCAGTGAGCTAGCCCTGGGGACAGATACGCAGTATTTT	CASSELALGTDTQYF
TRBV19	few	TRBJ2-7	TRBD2	TGTGCCAGTACCCTAGCGGGGGGCCCCTACGAGCAGTACTTC	CASTLAGGPYEQYF
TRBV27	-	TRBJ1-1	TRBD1	TGTGCCAGCAGTTTTGCAGGGGGCCCTGAAGCTTTCTTT	CASSFAGGPEAFF
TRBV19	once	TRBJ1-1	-	TGTGCCAGTTCTATCAGCGGGGTGGGGGCTGAAGCTTTCTTT	CASSISGVGAEAFF
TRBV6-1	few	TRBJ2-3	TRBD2	TGTGCCAGCAGTGAAGCGGAGCGGGAGAGGGATACGCAGTATTTT	CASSEAERERDTQYF